Below, one T cell receptor (beta chain) is given with its context. The sample originates from a study of Ad26.COV2.S vaccination and SARS-CoV-2 variants. The treatment is: some 20 received Ad26.COV2.S at low or high dose, single or two shots; roughly five received placebo; per-sample allocation not given. Samples were taken on day 63 after the first vaccine or placebo injection. Within Boston, the person who donated was an adult of 18-55 years. Immunization relied on an Ad26 vector, which expressed Wuhan-strain SARS-CoV-2 spike. The CDR3 covers 16 residues. Method: immunoSEQ multiplex PCR; TCRdb's copy keeps in-frame clones and lacks some. Of a few hundred thousand clones in the sample, 83% were seen once.

V is TRBV21-1 and J is TRBJ1-5. TRBV21-1 is termed a pseudogene. Material: peripheral blood, obtained in a trial of Ad26.COV2.S vaccine versus placebo. This clonotype was sampled from a person aged 18-60 years who received the Ad26.COV2.S COVID-19 vaccine or a placebo. CDR3 DNA: TGTGCCAGCAGCCAAGAAGAGGAGCATAGCAATCAGCCCCAGCATTTT. As protein: CASSQEEEHSNQPQHF.